The rows below give T cell receptor beta chains drawn from one sample of a study of OX40 agonist ivuxolimab in advanced cancers. Assay: immunoSEQ multiplex PCR; the TCRdb copy retains only in-frame clones and omits some. This sample carries roughly 70,000 clones, under 90% of them seen once, and the ten largest clones take around 0.7%. Material: CD4+ or CD8+ T cells sorted from blood, obtained in a trial of the OX40 agonist ivuxolimab. These TCRs come from an adult with an advanced solid tumor such as melanoma, head and neck, liver or kidney cancer. Each CDR3 is given with its conserved first and last residue. Each record gives: J gene, V gene, clone size, D gene, CDR3 protein, CDR3 DNA. A D gene is named only where the DNA matches it firmly. Some rows have no size entry. The others give once, few or many, or a class for an expanded clone.

J gene: TRBJ2-2
V gene: TRBV27
clone size: NA
D gene: TRBD1
CDR3 protein: CASRGQGYDGELFF
CDR3 DNA: TGTGCCAGCCGCGGACAGGGTTACGACGGGGAGCTGTTTTTT

J gene: TRBJ2-5
V gene: TRBV4-3
clone size: NA
D gene: NA
CDR3 protein: CASSQDSGRQETQYF
CDR3 DNA: TGCGCCAGCAGCCAAGATTCAGGGCGTCAAGAGACCCAGTACTTC

J gene: TRBJ2-7
V gene: TRBV7-2
clone size: NA
D gene: NA
CDR3 protein: CASSLAKGYEQYF
CDR3 DNA: TGTGCCAGCAGCTTAGCGAAGGGGTACGAGCAGTACTTC

J gene: TRBJ2-5
V gene: TRBV5-1
clone size: NA
D gene: NA
CDR3 protein: CASSLLEEGARETQYF
CDR3 DNA: TGCGCCAGCAGCTTGTTAGAGGAGGGGGCGCGCGAGACCCAGTACTTC

J gene: TRBJ1-2
V gene: TRBV5-6
clone size: NA
D gene: TRBD1
CDR3 protein: CASSPGGSGYGYTF
CDR3 DNA: TGTGCCAGCAGCCCAGGGGGGTCAGGCTATGGCTACACCTTC

J gene: TRBJ2-5
V gene: TRBV5-1
clone size: NA
D gene: TRBD1
CDR3 protein: CASSRGQGTQETQYF
CDR3 DNA: TGCGCCAGCAGCAGAGGACAGGGTACTCAAGAGACCCAGTACTTC

J gene: TRBJ1-2
V gene: TRBV6-5
clone size: NA
D gene: NA
CDR3 protein: CASSSRGVSYGYTF
CDR3 DNA: TGTGCCAGCAGTTCCAGGGGAGTTAGCTATGGCTACACCTTC

J gene: TRBJ1-2
V gene: TRBV18
clone size: NA
D gene: NA
CDR3 protein: CASSPGDSNVYGYTF
CDR3 DNA: TGTGCCAGCTCACCAGGGGATTCGAATGTATATGGCTACACCTTC

J gene: TRBJ2-3
V gene: TRBV19
clone size: NA
D gene: NA
CDR3 protein: CASNLQGMGDTQYF
CDR3 DNA: TGTGCCAGTAACCTCCAGGGTATGGGAGATACGCAGTATTTT

J gene: TRBJ1-6
V gene: TRBV7-9
clone size: NA
D gene: NA
CDR3 protein: CASSLGRNDSPLHF
CDR3 DNA: TGTGCCAGCAGCCTGGGACGGAATGATTCACCCCTCCACTTT

J gene: TRBJ1-5
V gene: TRBV18
clone size: NA
D gene: NA
CDR3 protein: CASSREGTYQPQHF
CDR3 DNA: TGTGCCAGCTCACGGGAGGGCACTTATCAGCCCCAGCATTTT

J gene: TRBJ1-5
V gene: TRBV19
clone size: once
D gene: NA
CDR3 protein: CASSPYRSSNQPQHF
CDR3 DNA: TGTGCCAGTAGTCCCTACCGGTCTAGCAATCAGCCCCAGCATTTT

J gene: TRBJ2-2
V gene: TRBV6-5
clone size: NA
D gene: TRBD1
CDR3 protein: CASIGGQAYTGELFF
CDR3 DNA: TGTGCCAGCATAGGTGGACAGGCCTACACCGGGGAGCTGTTTTTT

J gene: TRBJ1-6
V gene: TRBV6-6
clone size: NA
D gene: NA
CDR3 protein: CASSYSTASLGWPLHF
CDR3 DNA: TGTGCCAGCAGTTACTCGACAGCCAGTCTAGGTTGGCCCCTCCACTTT

J gene: TRBJ1-1
V gene: TRBV18
clone size: NA
D gene: NA
CDR3 protein: CASSPAGFMNTEAFF
CDR3 DNA: TGTGCCAGCTCACCAGCGGGTTTTATGAACACTGAAGCTTTCTTT

J gene: TRBJ1-4
V gene: TRBV18
clone size: NA
D gene: NA
CDR3 protein: CASSPPGLEKLFF
CDR3 DNA: TGTGCCAGCTCACCACCTGGGTTAGAAAAACTGTTTTTT

J gene: TRBJ1-1
V gene: TRBV5-1
clone size: NA
D gene: TRBD1
CDR3 protein: CASGFGQGTEAFF
CDR3 DNA: TGCGCCAGCGGGTTCGGACAGGGGACTGAAGCTTTCTTT

J gene: TRBJ1-3
V gene: TRBV7-8
clone size: once
D gene: NA
CDR3 protein: CASSPQDGRVDTIYF
CDR3 DNA: TGTGCCAGCAGCCCTCAGGACGGGAGGGTGGACACCATATATTTT

J gene: TRBJ1-6
V gene: TRBV25-1
clone size: NA
D gene: TRBD1
CDR3 protein: CASSASTGANSPLHF
CDR3 DNA: TGTGCCAGCAGTGCTTCGACAGGGGCTAATTCACCCCTCCACTTT

J gene: TRBJ2-2
V gene: TRBV10-3
clone size: NA
D gene: NA
CDR3 protein: CAMSFYRANTGELFF
CDR3 DNA: TGTGCCATGTCCTTTTACAGGGCGAACACCGGGGAGCTGTTTTTT

J gene: TRBJ1-4
V gene: TRBV6-5
clone size: NA
D gene: NA
CDR3 protein: CASSLTDANEKLFF
CDR3 DNA: TGTGCCAGCAGTTTGACAGACGCTAATGAAAAACTGTTTTTT

J gene: TRBJ2-1
V gene: TRBV9
clone size: NA
D gene: TRBD2
CDR3 protein: CASNPSGGNEQFF
CDR3 DNA: TGTGCCAGCAATCCTAGCGGGGGGAATGAGCAGTTCTTC

J gene: TRBJ1-3
V gene: TRBV5-6
clone size: NA
D gene: NA
CDR3 protein: CASSIWGRFSGNTIYF
CDR3 DNA: TGTGCCAGCAGCATCTGGGGACGGTTCTCTGGAAACACCATATATTTT

J gene: TRBJ2-7
V gene: TRBV6-5
clone size: NA
D gene: NA
CDR3 protein: CASSYSGGGYEQYF
CDR3 DNA: TGTGCCAGCAGTTACTCAGGCGGTGGTTACGAGCAGTACTTC

J gene: TRBJ1-1
V gene: TRBV20-1
clone size: NA
D gene: NA
CDR3 protein: CSVDKIEGAFF
CDR3 DNA: TGCAGTGTAGACAAGATCGAGGGAGCTTTCTTT

J gene: TRBJ2-1
V gene: TRBV15
clone size: NA
D gene: NA
CDR3 protein: CATSREGLNEQFF
CDR3 DNA: TGTGCCACCAGCAGAGAGGGGCTCAATGAGCAGTTCTTC

J gene: TRBJ1-1
V gene: TRBV7-2
clone size: NA
D gene: NA
CDR3 protein: CASSMGSSRGNTEAFF
CDR3 DNA: TGTGCCAGCAGCATGGGATCTAGCAGGGGGAACACTGAAGCTTTCTTT

J gene: TRBJ1-1
V gene: TRBV29-1
clone size: NA
D gene: NA
CDR3 protein: CSARGNTEAFF
CDR3 DNA: TGCAGCGCCAGGGGAAACACTGAAGCTTTCTTT

J gene: TRBJ2-3
V gene: TRBV2
clone size: NA
D gene: NA
CDR3 protein: CASSEVGAGDTQYF
CDR3 DNA: TGTGCCAGCAGTGAAGTGGGGGCGGGAGATACGCAGTATTTT

J gene: TRBJ2-1
V gene: TRBV11-1
clone size: NA
D gene: TRBD1
CDR3 protein: CASSRTGGGYEQFF
CDR3 DNA: TGTGCCAGCAGCCGGACAGGGGGCGGGTATGAGCAGTTCTTC

J gene: TRBJ2-2
V gene: TRBV4-3
clone size: once
D gene: NA
CDR3 protein: CASSQGPSTGELFF
CDR3 DNA: TGCGCCAGCAGCCAAGGACCGAGCACCGGGGAGCTGTTTTTT

J gene: TRBJ2-7
V gene: TRBV4-2
clone size: NA
D gene: TRBD2
CDR3 protein: CASSRGGNSYEQYF
CDR3 DNA: TGTGCCAGCAGCCGCGGGGGGAACTCCTACGAGCAGTACTTC

J gene: TRBJ2-1
V gene: TRBV6-4
clone size: NA
D gene: NA
CDR3 protein: CASSDSNRLTGDEQFF
CDR3 DNA: TGTGCCAGCAGTGACTCAAACAGGCTTACTGGTGATGAGCAGTTCTTC

J gene: TRBJ1-1
V gene: TRBV5-1
clone size: NA
D gene: NA
CDR3 protein: CASSLNDWNTEAFF
CDR3 DNA: TGCGCCAGCAGCTTGAATGACTGGAACACTGAAGCTTTCTTT

J gene: TRBJ2-5
V gene: TRBV5-4
clone size: NA
D gene: NA
CDR3 protein: CASSSPVGGKETQYF
CDR3 DNA: TGTGCCAGCAGCTCCCCGGTGGGCGGAAAAGAGACCCAGTACTTC

J gene: TRBJ2-6
V gene: TRBV7-8
clone size: NA
D gene: NA
CDR3 protein: CASTVEAGAGANVLTF
CDR3 DNA: TGTGCCAGCACCGTAGAGGCGGGTGCTGGGGCCAACGTCCTGACTTTC

J gene: TRBJ1-1
V gene: TRBV5-1
clone size: NA
D gene: NA
CDR3 protein: CASMAASSNTEAFF
CDR3 DNA: TGCGCCAGCATGGCTGCCAGCAGTAACACTGAAGCTTTCTTT

J gene: TRBJ2-7
V gene: TRBV11-3
clone size: NA
D gene: NA
CDR3 protein: CASSLGGSNYEQYF
CDR3 DNA: TGTGCCAGCAGCTTAGGTGGCAGTAACTACGAGCAGTACTTC

J gene: TRBJ1-5
V gene: TRBV7-9
clone size: NA
D gene: TRBD1
CDR3 protein: CASSGQGGNQPQHF
CDR3 DNA: TGTGCCAGCAGCGGACAGGGTGGTAATCAGCCCCAGCATTTT

J gene: TRBJ2-7
V gene: TRBV7-2
clone size: NA
D gene: TRBD2
CDR3 protein: CASSPQGLASYEQYF
CDR3 DNA: TGTGCCAGCAGCCCCCAAGGACTAGCGTCTTACGAGCAGTACTTC

J gene: TRBJ2-2
V gene: TRBV4-1
clone size: NA
D gene: TRBD2
CDR3 protein: CASSQGPGGLATGELFF
CDR3 DNA: TGCGCCAGCAGCCAAGGTCCTGGGGGACTAGCCACCGGGGAGCTGTTTTTT